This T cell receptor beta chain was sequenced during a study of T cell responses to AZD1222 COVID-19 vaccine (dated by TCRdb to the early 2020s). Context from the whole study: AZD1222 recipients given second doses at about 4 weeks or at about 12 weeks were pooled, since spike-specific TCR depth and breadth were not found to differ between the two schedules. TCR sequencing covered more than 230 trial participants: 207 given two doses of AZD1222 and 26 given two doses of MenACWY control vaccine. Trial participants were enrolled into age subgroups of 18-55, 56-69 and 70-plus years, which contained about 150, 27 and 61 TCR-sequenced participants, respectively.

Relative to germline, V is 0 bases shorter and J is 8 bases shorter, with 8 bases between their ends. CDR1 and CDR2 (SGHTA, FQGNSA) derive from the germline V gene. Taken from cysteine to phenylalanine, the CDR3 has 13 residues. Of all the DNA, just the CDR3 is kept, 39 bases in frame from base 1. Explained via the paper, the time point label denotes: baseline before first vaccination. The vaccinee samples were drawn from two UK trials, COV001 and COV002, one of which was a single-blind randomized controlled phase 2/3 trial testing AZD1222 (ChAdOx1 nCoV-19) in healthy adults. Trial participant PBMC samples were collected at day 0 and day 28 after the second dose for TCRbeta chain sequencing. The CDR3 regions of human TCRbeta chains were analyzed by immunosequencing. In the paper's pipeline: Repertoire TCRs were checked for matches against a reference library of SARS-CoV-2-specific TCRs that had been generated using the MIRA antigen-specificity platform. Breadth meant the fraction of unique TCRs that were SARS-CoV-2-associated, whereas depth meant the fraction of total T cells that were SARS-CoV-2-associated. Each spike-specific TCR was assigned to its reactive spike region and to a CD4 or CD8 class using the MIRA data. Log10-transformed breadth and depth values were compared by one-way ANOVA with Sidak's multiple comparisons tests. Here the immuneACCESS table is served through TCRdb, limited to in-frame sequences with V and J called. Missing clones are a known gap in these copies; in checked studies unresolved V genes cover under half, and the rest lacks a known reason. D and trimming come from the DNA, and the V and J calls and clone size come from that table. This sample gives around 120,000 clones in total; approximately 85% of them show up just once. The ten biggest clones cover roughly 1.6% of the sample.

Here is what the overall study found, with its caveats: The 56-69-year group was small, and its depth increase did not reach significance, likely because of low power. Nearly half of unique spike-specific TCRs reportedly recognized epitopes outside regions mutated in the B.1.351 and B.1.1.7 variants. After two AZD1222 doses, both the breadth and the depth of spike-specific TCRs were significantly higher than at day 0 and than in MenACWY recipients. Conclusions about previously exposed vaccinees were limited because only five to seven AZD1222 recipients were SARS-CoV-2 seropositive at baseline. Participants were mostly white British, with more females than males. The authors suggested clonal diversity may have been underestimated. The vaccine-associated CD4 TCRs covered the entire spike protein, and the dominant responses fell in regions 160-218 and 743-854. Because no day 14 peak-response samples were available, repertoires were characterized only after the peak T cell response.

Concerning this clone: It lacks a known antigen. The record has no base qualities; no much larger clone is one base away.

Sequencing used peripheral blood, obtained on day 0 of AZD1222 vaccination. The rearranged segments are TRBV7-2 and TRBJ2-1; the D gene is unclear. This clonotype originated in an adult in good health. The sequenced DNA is TGTGCCAGCAGCTTAGCGCGGTTGGATGAGCAGTTCTTC. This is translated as CASSLARLDEQFF. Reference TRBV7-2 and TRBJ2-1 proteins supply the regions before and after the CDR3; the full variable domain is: GAGVSQSPSNKVTEKGKDVELRCDPISGHTALYWYRQSLGQGLEFLIYFQGNSAPDKSGLPSDRFSAERTGGSVSTLTIQRTQQEDSAVYLCASSLARLDEQFFGPGTRLTVL.